A selection of T cell receptor beta chains follows, all from one sample in a study of blood T cell repertoires in COVID-19. Data came from immunoSEQ multiplex PCR; TCRdb stores just in-frame clones and leaves some out. The table has 50,000 to 70,000 clones, around 90% seen once. The sequenced sample was peripheral blood. The receptors stem from a human donor with active COVID-19. The donor label of this sample is uncertain. CDR3s include the opening cysteine and the closing phenylalanine or tryptophan. D genes are given only for firm matches. Not every row has a clone size; where given, it reads once, few, many or a size class.

CASSRGESYEQYF,TGTGCCAGCTCACGGGGAGAGAGCTACGAGCAGTACTTC,NA,TRBJ2-7,NA,TRBV18
CASSLQGAWNTEAFF,TGTGCCAGTAGTTTACAGGGGGCCTGGAACACTGAAGCTTTCTTT,NA,TRBJ1-1,TRBD1,TRBV19
CASMTSTDTQYF,TGTGCCAGCATGACTTCCACAGATACGCAGTATTTT,once,TRBJ2-3,NA,TRBV28
CASSLGSSGNTIYF,TGTGCCAGCAGCTTAGGGAGCTCTGGAAACACCATATATTTT,few,TRBJ1-3,NA,TRBV7-3
CASSPGTAYQETQYF,TGTGCCAGCAGCCCCGGGACAGCGTATCAAGAGACCCAGTACTTC,NA,TRBJ2-5,TRBD1,TRBV9
CATTGIYNEQFF,TGTGCCACAACAGGTATCTACAATGAGCAGTTCTTC,NA,TRBJ2-1,NA,TRBV19
CASSQVGRGLGYTF,TGCGCCAGCAGCCAAGTTGGCAGGGGGCTTGGCTACACCTTC,NA,TRBJ1-2,TRBD1,TRBV4-1
CASRLVQREGNYEQYF,TGTGCAAGTCGCCTCGTTCAGCGGGAGGGCAACTACGAGCAGTACTTC,NA,TRBJ2-7,NA,TRBV12-2
CASSQDSPSGKSTQYF,TGTGCCAGCAGCCAAGATTCCCCTAGCGGGAAATCGACCCAGTACTTC,NA,TRBJ2-5,TRBD2,TRBV4-2
CASSTSERVYNEQFF,TGTGCCAGCAGTACCTCTGAGCGGGTCTACAATGAGCAGTTCTTC,NA,TRBJ2-1,NA,TRBV6-6
CASSLWTSGGADTQYF,TGTGCCAGCAGCTTGTGGACTAGCGGGGGGGCAGATACGCAGTATTTT,NA,TRBJ2-3,TRBD2,TRBV5-5
CASSPWTSSYEQYF,TGTGCCAGCAGTCCCTGGACTAGTTCCTACGAGCAGTACTTC,NA,TRBJ2-7,TRBD2,TRBV6-2/TRBV6-3
CASSERAVAITDTQYF,TGTGCCAGCAGCGAGCGGGCGGTGGCGATCACAGATACGCAGTATTTT,NA,TRBJ2-3,NA,TRBV2
CASRSSSYGYTF,TGTGCCAGCAGGTCTTCGAGCTATGGCTACACCTTC,NA,TRBJ1-2,NA,TRBV28
CSASRGLGQFF,TGCAGTGCTTCTAGGGGGTTAGGGCAGTTCTTC,NA,TRBJ2-1,NA,TRBV20-1
CSAWTRETQYF,TGCAGTGCTTGGACACGGGAGACCCAGTACTTC,NA,TRBJ2-5,NA,TRBV20-1
CASSSSGGPYEQYF,TGTGCCAGTAGTAGTTCAGGGGGACCCTACGAGCAGTACTTC,NA,TRBJ2-7,TRBD1,TRBV19
CASSLDPNNSPLHF,TGTGCCAGCAGCTTGGATCCCAATAATTCACCCCTCCACTTT,few,TRBJ1-6,NA,TRBV5-4
CASSSGQGGSPLHF,TGTGCCAGCAGTTCCGGACAGGGTGGTTCACCCCTCCACTTT,NA,TRBJ1-6,TRBD1,TRBV28
CASSLVVGEEQYF,TGTGCCAGCAGCTTGGTGGTAGGGGAAGAGCAGTACTTC,NA,TRBJ2-7,NA,TRBV5-4
CASRGRDRVKQYF,TGTGCCAGCAGGGGCCGGGACAGGGTAAAGCAGTACTTC,NA,TRBJ2-7,TRBD1,TRBV2
CASSSNTGNTIYF,TGCGCCAGCAGCTCAAACACTGGAAACACCATATATTTT,few,TRBJ1-3,NA,TRBV5-1
CASSQVEQVYF,TGTGCCAGCAGCCAAGTTGAACAGGTTTACTTC,NA,TRBJ1-2,NA,TRBV3-1/TRBV3-2
CASSPGQGYGYTF,TGTGCCAGCAGCCCGGGACAGGGGTATGGCTACACCTTC,NA,TRBJ1-2,TRBD1,TRBV25-1
CASRQRYSNQPQHF,TGTGCCAGCAGACAGAGATATAGCAATCAGCCCCAGCATTTT,NA,TRBJ1-5,NA,TRBV28
CASGLQACNQPQHF,TGCGCCAGCGGGTTACAGGCCTGCAATCAGCCCCAGCATTTT,NA,TRBJ1-5,NA,TRBV23-1
CASSAGTAQETQYF,TGTGCCAGCAGCGCCGGGACAGCCCAAGAGACCCAGTACTTC,NA,TRBJ2-5,TRBD1,TRBV5-4
CASSLLQGNGNTIYF,TGCGCCAGCAGTCTCCTACAGGGGAACGGAAACACCATATATTTT,NA,TRBJ1-3,TRBD1,TRBV23-1
CASSSAGTYGYTF,TGCGCCAGCAGCTCGGCAGGGACTTATGGCTACACCTTC,NA,TRBJ1-2,NA,TRBV5-1
CASSEQGSNQPQHF,TGTGCCAGCAGTGAGCAGGGTTCTAATCAGCCCCAGCATTTT,NA,TRBJ1-5,NA,TRBV2
CASSPPAGGPGDTQYF,TGCGCCAGCAGCCCCCCAGCGGGGGGGCCTGGGGATACGCAGTATTTT,NA,TRBJ2-3,TRBD2,TRBV5-1
CASNLPGADTQYF,TGTGCCAGCAACCTTCCGGGGGCAGATACGCAGTATTTT,NA,TRBJ2-3,NA,TRBV7-2